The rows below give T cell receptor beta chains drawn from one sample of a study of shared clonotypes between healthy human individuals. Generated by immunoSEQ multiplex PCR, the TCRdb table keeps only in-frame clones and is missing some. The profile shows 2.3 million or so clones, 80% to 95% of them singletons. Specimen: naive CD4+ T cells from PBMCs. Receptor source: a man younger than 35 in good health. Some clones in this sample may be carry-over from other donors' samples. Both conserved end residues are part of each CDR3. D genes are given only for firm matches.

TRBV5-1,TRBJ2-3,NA,CASSLLQGQPVDTQYF,TGCGCCAGCAGCTTACTCCAGGGCCAGCCTGTGGATACGCAGTATTTT
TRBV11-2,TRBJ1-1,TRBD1,CASSLVGTVNTEAFF,TGTGCCAGCAGCTTAGTGGGGACAGTGAACACTGAAGCTTTCTTT
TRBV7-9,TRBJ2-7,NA,CASSFTGGASGEQYF,TGTGCCAGCAGCTTTACAGGGGGGGCGTCAGGAGAGCAGTACTTC
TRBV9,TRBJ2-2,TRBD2,CASSVSGRDTGELFF,TGTGCCAGCAGCGTAAGCGGGAGGGACACCGGGGAGCTGTTTTTT
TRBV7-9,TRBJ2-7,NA,CASSLRRDSREQYF,TGTGCCAGCAGCCTCCGCCGGGACTCTCGCGAGCAGTACTTC
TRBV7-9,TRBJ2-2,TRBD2,CASSLGTLAAVETGELFF,TGTGCCAGCAGCTTAGGGACACTAGCGGCGGTCGAGACCGGGGAGCTGTTTTTT
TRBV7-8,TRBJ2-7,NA,CASSLAMWGSLVNEQYF,TGTGCCAGCAGCTTAGCGATGTGGGGGAGCCTAGTGAACGAGCAGTACTTC
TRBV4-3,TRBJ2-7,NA,CASSRDLNTYEQYF,TGCGCCAGCAGCCGCGACTTAAATACCTACGAGCAGTACTTC
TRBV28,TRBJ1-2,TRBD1,CASSLGQASRSRGYTF,TGTGCCAGCAGTTTAGGACAGGCCTCCCGGTCACGGGGCTACACCTTC
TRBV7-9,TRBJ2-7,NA,CASSPVNAPGAEQYF,TGTGCCAGCAGCCCGGTCAACGCTCCAGGGGCCGAGCAGTACTTC
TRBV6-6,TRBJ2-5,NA,CASSYSKRETQYF,TGTGCCAGCAGTTACTCTAAAAGAGAGACCCAGTACTTC
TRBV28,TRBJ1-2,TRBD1,CASFSRGLYGYTF,TGTGCCAGTTTTTCGAGGGGGCTGTATGGCTACACCTTC
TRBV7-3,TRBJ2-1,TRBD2,CASRLAGGSYNEQFF,TGTGCCAGCAGGTTAGCGGGGGGATCCTACAATGAGCAGTTCTTC
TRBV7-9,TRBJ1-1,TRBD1,CASSGDRGLMDTEAFF,TGTGCCAGCAGCGGGGACAGGGGGCTGATGGACACTGAAGCTTTCTTT
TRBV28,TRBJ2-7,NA,CASSPSVGGSLDPYEQYF,TGTGCCAGCAGTCCATCGGTGGGTGGCAGTTTGGATCCCTACGAGCAGTACTTC
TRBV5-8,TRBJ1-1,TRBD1,CASSLALQGVTEAFF,TGTGCCAGCAGCTTGGCCCTACAGGGGGTAACTGAAGCTTTCTTT
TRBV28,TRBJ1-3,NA,CASSRRGGGSGNTIYF,TGTGCCAGCAGCCGACGGGGTGGGGGAAGTGGAAACACCATATATTTT
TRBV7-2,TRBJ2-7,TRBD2,CASSASGTSGLEQYF,TGTGCCAGCAGCGCGAGTGGGACTAGCGGTCTCGAGCAGTACTTC
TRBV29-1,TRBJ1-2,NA,CSVAGLLHSNYGYTF,TGCAGCGTTGCGGGGCTGCTTCATTCTAACTATGGCTACACCTTC
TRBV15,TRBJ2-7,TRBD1,CATSREGTGTYEQYF,TGTGCCACCAGCAGAGAAGGGACAGGTACCTACGAGCAGTACTTC
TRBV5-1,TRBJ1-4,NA,CASSLSGQLQVSGEKLFF,TGCGCCAGCAGCTTAAGTGGACAGCTCCAGGTGAGCGGGGAAAAACTGTTTTTT
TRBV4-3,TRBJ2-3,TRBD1,CASSRGQGALLTDTQYF,TGCGCCAGCAGCCGCGGACAGGGGGCGTTATTAACAGATACGCAGTATTTT